This TCR beta chain was sequenced during a study of prognosis after radiotherapy for stage I lung cancer. At the level of the study: Radiotherapy was SBRT in 3 to 5 fractions with a biologically effective dose of at least 100 Gy. Development of distant metastases after radiotherapy was seen in a handful of patients at a median of approximately seven months, with no significant progression in more than twelve.

From genomic DNA, two-round multiplex PCR was used to amplify TCR beta CDR3. The first PCR round targeted every TRBV and TRBJ gene with specific primers. Second-round PCR relied on universal primers. TCRdb re-called the multiplex PCR reads with MiXCR, one entry per CDR3 protein. The profile shows tens of thousands of distinct CDR3 sequences, roughly 46% of them singletons. The germline CDR1 and CDR2 sequences are SEHNR and FQNEAQ (reference sequence). The CDR3 runs 16 residues. This rearrangement joins TRBV7-9 to TRBJ2-2; 9 positions match TRBD2. The TCR was taken from a donor aged 50 or older with non-small cell lung cancer. The specimen was PBMCs, collected before or after stereotactic body radiation therapy (not recorded which). The CDR3 sequence is CATLGASGVETGELFF. The CDR3 DNA reads TGTGCTACCCTAGGGGCTAGCGGGGTAGAAACCGGGGAGCTGTTTTTT. The variable domain in full, completed from reference TRBV7-9 and TRBJ2-2, reads DTGVSQNPRHKITKRGQNVTFRCDPISEHNRLYWYRQTLGQGPEFLTYFQNEAQLEKSRLLSDRFSAERPKGSFSTLEIQRTEQGDSAMYLCATLGASGVETGELFFGEGSRLTVL.